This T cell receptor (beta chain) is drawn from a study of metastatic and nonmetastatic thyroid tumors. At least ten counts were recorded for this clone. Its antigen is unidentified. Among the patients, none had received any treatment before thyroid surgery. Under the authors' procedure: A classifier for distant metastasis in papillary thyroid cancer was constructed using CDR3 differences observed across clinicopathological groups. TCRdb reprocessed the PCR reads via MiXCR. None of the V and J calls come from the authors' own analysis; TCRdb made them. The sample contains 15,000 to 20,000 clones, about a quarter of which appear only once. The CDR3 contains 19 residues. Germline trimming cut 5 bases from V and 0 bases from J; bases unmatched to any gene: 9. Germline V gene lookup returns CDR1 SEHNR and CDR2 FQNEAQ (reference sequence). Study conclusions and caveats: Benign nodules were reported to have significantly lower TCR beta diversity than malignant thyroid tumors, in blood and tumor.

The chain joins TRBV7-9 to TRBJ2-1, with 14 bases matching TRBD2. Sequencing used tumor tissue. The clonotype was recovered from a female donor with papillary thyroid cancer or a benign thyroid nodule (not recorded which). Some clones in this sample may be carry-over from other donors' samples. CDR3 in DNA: TGTGCCAGCAGCACTCGACTAGCGGGAGGGGTACACTCCTACAATGAGCAGTTCTTC. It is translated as CASSTRLAGGVHSYNEQFF.